The 22 T cell receptor beta chains below come from one sample, sequenced in a study of T-cell memory formation after mild COVID-19. MiXCR, applied by TCRdb to the 5' RACE reads, yields one record per CDR3 protein. Of approximately 98,000 distinct CDR3 sequences listed, 15% to 20% are singletons. The sequencing sample was made of PBMCs or a T cell subset sorted from them (not recorded which). These TCRs come from a man between 18 and 35 years old who had mild COVID-19 (a few samples of this study predate the infection). Cell type and time point are not known.

This clonotype was seen a handful of times. The chain couples TRBV15 to TRBJ2-5; no reliable D call. The CDR3 runs to 15 residues. CDR1 LNHNV and CDR2 YYDKDF come from the germline V gene (reference sequence). Trimming took off 8 bases at V and 4 bases at J, with 20 bases between the two ends. In DNA, the CDR3 is TGTGCCACCGGAGAATCAAAGACCGCCGGAGAGACCCAGTACTTC. This translates into CATGESKTAGETQYF.

This clonotype occurred a few times. V and J are TRBV5-1 and TRBJ2-1, with TRBD1 identical over 10 bases. Looked up from germline, CDR1 is SGHRS and CDR2 is YFSETQ. V shed 0 bases, J shed 10 bases, and the junction held 4 bases outside the gene matches. CDR3 length: 14 residues. The CDR3 loop is CASSLAGQGEEQFF. CDR3 coding DNA: TGCGCCAGCAGCTTGGCCGGACAGGGGGAAGAGCAGTTCTTC.

This clonotype has at least ten counts. The chain carries TRBV5-1 and TRBJ2-5; D is unresolved. The germline V and J ends were trimmed by 4 bases and 4 bases, with 11 bases remaining between them. Per germline, CDR1 SGHRS and CDR2 YFSETQ. This CDR3 region has 13 residues. The CDR3 nucleotides read TGCGCCAGCAGCCTAGTGGGTGGAGAGACCCAGTACTTC. As protein: CASSLVGGETQYF.

The rearrangement links TRBV25-1 to TRBJ2-3, with a weak D call TRBD1 (5 bases). Deletions cut 0 bases from V and 4 bases from J, with 14 bases between. CDR1 is MGHDK, CDR2 SYGVNS, per germline. This CDR3 comprises 16 residues. CDR3 protein: CASSEYIQVGSDTQYF. Here the CDR3 DNA reads TGTGCCAGCAGTGAATATATACAGGTTGGATCAGATACGCAGTATTTT.

V is TRBV12-3 or TRBV12-4 and J is TRBJ1-5; D is possibly TRBD1 (5 bases). The CDR3 is made up of 15 amino acids. V lost 3 bases and J lost 4, with 13 bases in between. The CDR3 loop is CASSFQGGTNQPQHF. DNA of the CDR3: TGTGCCAGCAGTTTCCAGGGCGGCACAAATCAGCCCCAGCATTTT.

V gene TRBV3-1 combines with J gene TRBJ1-5; D is uncertain. This CDR3 spans 13 amino acids. The V end was cut by 2 bases, the J end by 6 bases, with 8 bases between. CDR1 and CDR2 (germline): LGHDT, YNNKEL (reference sequence). The CDR3 reads CASSQHQIQPQHF. The CDR3 nucleotides read TGTGCCAGCAGCCAACACCAAATTCAGCCCCAGCATTTT.

This chain links TRBV6-5 with TRBJ1-5; the D is unclear. Trimming took 2 bases from V and 3 from J, leaving 8 bases between them. This CDR3 is built from 14 residues. The V gene's germline CDR1 is MNHEY and CDR2 SVGAGI. The CDR3, as DNA: TGTGCCAGCAGTTACGCCCAGATCAATCAGCCCCAGCATTTT. Residues: CASSYAQINQPQHF.

This clonotype has at least ten counts. V and J are TRBV5-6 and TRBJ2-7; TRBD1 or TRBD2 may be the D gene (5 bases each). The CDR3 extends over 15 amino acids. Trimming left V 1 base short and J 0 bases short, with 11 bases between. The germline V gene encodes CDR1 SGHDT and CDR2 YYEEEE. The chain's CDR3 is CASSLPPGSSYEQYF. The CDR3, as DNA: TGTGCCAGCAGCTTGCCCCCAGGGAGCTCCTACGAGCAGTACTTC.

This clonotype was seen a handful of times. This chain uses TRBV18 with TRBJ2-3; the match to TRBD2 covers 9 bases. V lost 6 bases, J lost 6 bases, and 13 bases stayed unmatched. Germline-derived CDR1 and CDR2 are KGHSH and LQKENI. The CDR3 totals 16 residues. CDR3 sequence (DNA): TGTGCCAGCTCGTCCGGGACTAGCTACGTTCGGGATACGCAGTATTTT. Protein sequence: CASSSGTSYVRDTQYF.

This clonotype was seen only a few times. The J gene is TRBJ1-2, the V gene TRBV7-2; 8 bases map to TRBD1. Germline CDR1 reads SGHTA; CDR2 reads FQGNSA. V gave up 3 bases and J gave up 3 bases; unmatched junction bases: 3. This CDR3 has 14 residues. CDR3: CASSFQGADYGYTF. In DNA, the CDR3 is TGTGCCAGCAGCTTTCAGGGGGCAGACTATGGCTACACCTTC.

The chain couples TRBV2 to TRBJ2-7, with D perhaps matching TRBD1 (5 bases). This CDR3 is 14 amino acids long. Germline V gene lookup returns CDR1 SNHLY and CDR2 FYNNEI. V gave up 7 bases and J gave up 3 bases, with 16 bases separating them. The CDR3 loop reads CASKGWWADYEQYV. In nucleotides, the CDR3 is TGTGCCAGCAAGGGGTGGTGGGCCGACTACGAGCAGTACGTC.

A few counts support this clonotype. In DNA, the CDR3 is TGCGCCAGCAGCCCTAAGGTATCGAACCCGTACGAGCAGTACTTC. Its translation is CASSPKVSNPYEQYF. The chain couples TRBV4-3 to TRBJ2-7; D unclear. CDR3 size: 15 residues. Looked up from germline, CDR1 is LGHNA and CDR2 is YSLEER. Deletions cut 4 bases from V and 4 bases from J, with 17 bases between.

This clonotype was seen at least ten times. The rearrangement links TRBV6-5 to TRBJ2-3, with D tentatively TRBD2 (6 bases). The CDR3 totals 14 residues. Germline CDR1 reads MNHEY; CDR2 reads SVGAGI. Trimming shortened V by 5 bases and J by 2 bases, and 11 bases separated the two germline ends. The CDR3 reads CASSQRLDTDTQYF. The DNA for the CDR3 is TGTGCCAGCAGTCAACGACTAGACACAGATACGCAGTATTTT.

This clonotype was seen more than once but under ten times. The rearrangement links TRBV12-3 or TRBV12-4 to TRBJ2-7, with D perhaps TRBD1 (6 bases). The CDR3 covers 15 residues. V was trimmed by 1 base and J by 2 bases, leaving 12 bases between them. The CDR3 DNA reads TGTGCCAGCAGTTTAGGTTCAGGGGCACCCTACGAGCAGTACTTC. It yields the protein CASSLGSGAPYEQYF.

This clonotype was found a few times. DNA for the CDR3: TGCGCCAGCGGCGGGACATTTAACACCGGGGAGCTGTTTTTT. It yields the protein CASGGTFNTGELFF. J is TRBJ2-2 and V is TRBV5-1, with D perhaps TRBD1 or TRBD2 (6 bases each). The CDR3 is 14 amino acids. The V end lost 7 bases, the J end lost 2 bases, and 12 bases lay between the germline ends. Germline V gene data show CDR1 as SGHRS and CDR2 as YFSETQ.

This clonotype has only a few counts. V usage is TRBV10-3 and J usage is TRBJ2-3, with D possibly matching TRBD1 (5 bases). CDR3 length: 12 residues. Germline CDR1 and CDR2: ENHRY and SYGVKD. V lost 7 bases to trimming and J lost 6 bases, with 11 bases between them. CDR3 DNA sequence: TGTGCCATCAAGGGGATTGGGGATACGCAGTATTTT. Encoded protein: CAIKGIGDTQYF.

This clonotype was counted between two and nine times. The chain carries TRBV6-2 or TRBV6-3 and TRBJ2-7, with a tentative D call TRBD1 (5 bases). V was pared by 2 bases and J by 2 bases, with 7 bases between. The CDR3 runs to 13 residues. The germline CDR1 and CDR2 sequences are MNHEY and SVGEGT. CDR3 region: CASSYRGTYEQYF. CDR3 nucleotide sequence: TGTGCCAGCAGTTACAGGGGAACCTACGAGCAGTACTTC.

The CDR3 nucleotides are TGTGCCAGCAGCCCGTACAGGGGGCTTAATCAGCCCCAGCATTTT. It specifies CASSPYRGLNQPQHF. The chain has TRBV7-6 and TRBJ1-5, with TRBD1 identical over 9 bases. CDR3 length: 15 amino acids. V gave up 5 bases and J gave up 4 bases; unmatched junction bases: 6. Germline assignment: CDR1 SGHVS and CDR2 FNYEAQ.

This clonotype was found a few times. This chain joins TRBV12-3 or TRBV12-4 and TRBJ1-1, with D perhaps TRBD1 (5 bases). With 3 bases removed from V and 2 bases from J, the gap between germline ends came to 13 bases. The CDR3 covers 15 residues. CDR3 nucleotide sequence: TGTGCCAGCAGTTTTGGTGGGACGGTAAACACTGAAGCTTTCTTT. Encoded protein: CASSFGGTVNTEAFF.

The table lists this clonotype with a few counts. The V call is TRBV7-3, the J call TRBJ2-1; D could derive from TRBD1 or TRBD2 (7 bases each). The length of the CDR3 is 16 residues. Germline V CDR1 and CDR2: SGHTA, FQGTGA. V shed 5 bases and J shed 7 bases, with 21 bases lying between them. In nucleotides, the CDR3 is TGTGCCAGCAGCCCAACTTCAGGGGGGGGCATAAATGAGCAGTTCTTC. Translating gives CASSPTSGGGINEQFF.

This clonotype has only a few counts. CDR3 coding DNA: TGTGCCAGCAGCCCCGGGACAGGGGTCCAAGAGACCCAGTACTTC. Its translation: CASSPGTGVQETQYF. The gene calls are TRBV7-9 and TRBJ2-5, with 10 bases fitting TRBD1. Germline V gene sequence: CDR1 SEHNR, CDR2 FQNEAQ (reference sequence). CDR3 length equals 15 residues. Germline trimming cut 5 bases from V and 1 base from J; bases unmatched to any gene: 4.

The rearrangement links TRBV7-9 to TRBJ1-1; a weak D match, TRBD1 (5 bases). V lost 1 base to trimming and J lost 7 bases, with 10 bases between them. This CDR3 is built from 13 residues. Germline V gives CDR1 SEHNR, CDR2 FQNEAQ (reference sequence). Written as DNA, the CDR3 is TGTGCCAGCAGCTTAGGGCAGGGCAATGAAGCTTTCTTT. This codes for CASSLGQGNEAFF.